One and the same sample provided the 24 T cell receptor beta chains below, sequenced in a study of cytomegalovirus exposure and HLA in healthy donors. Clones were sequenced by immunoSEQ multiplex PCR, and TCRdb holds only the in-frame ones, with some missing. The table includes roughly 190,000 clones, approximately 89% detected once. The specimen sequenced was PBMCs. The receptor source for this set is a man aged 25 to 40 in good health and CMV-seropositive.

This clone was picked up one time. V usage is TRBV30 and J usage is TRBJ2-1, with D perhaps being TRBD1 or TRBD2 (5 bases each). The CDR3 runs 15 residues. V was shortened by 0 bases and J by 8 bases, with 17 bases between the two germline ends. Germline CDR1 GTSNPN, CDR2 SVGIG (reference sequence). CDR3 nucleotide sequence: TGTGCCTGGAGTGTGAAGGGACGAATTTGGGATGAGCAGTTCTTC. This translates into CAWSVKGRIWDEQFF.

The CDR3 DNA follows: TGTGCCAGCAGCGTAGACGGGACTAGCAAAGAGACCCAGTACTTC. Translated: CASSVDGTSKETQYF. The chain has TRBV9 and TRBJ2-5; 9 positions match TRBD2. Losses at the gene ends were 0 bases for V and 3 bases for J; bases not matched to a gene: 3. Germline V lookup: CDR1 SGDLS, CDR2 YYNGEE. This CDR3 comprises 15 residues. Drawing the rest from reference TRBV9 and TRBJ2-5, the complete variable domain is DSGVTQTPKHLITATGQRVTLRCSPRSGDLSVYWYQQSLDQGLQFLIQYYNGEERAKGNILERFSAQQFPDLHSELNLSSLELGDSALYFCASSVDGTSKETQYFGPGTRLLVL.

V usage is TRBV5-1 and J usage is TRBJ2-2, with D possibly being TRBD1 (5 bases). V was shortened by 0 bases and J by 1 base, with 10 bases between the two germline ends. Germline CDR1 is SGHRS and CDR2 is YFSETQ. The CDR3 consists of 16 residues. CDR3 nucleotide sequence: TGCGCCAGCAGCTTGGCCCCGACAGAGAACACCGGGGAGCTGTTTTTT. Protein sequence: CASSLAPTENTGELFF.

The chain has TRBV14 and TRBJ2-3, with D unclear. The V and J ends lost 3 bases and 0 bases respectively, with 13 bases between them. CDR1 is SGHDN, CDR2 FVKESK, per germline. The CDR3 runs 16 residues. CDR3 sequence: CASSQWTASSTDTQYF. The CDR3 region has the DNA TGTGCCAGCAGCCAGTGGACGGCGAGTAGCACAGATACGCAGTATTTT.

In the case of this clone: A read error may account for a junction end that differs from germline. The CDR3 DNA follows: TGTGCCAGCAGTGAAGGTGGTTTTACAGCTCAGTGGTTC. This codes for CASSEGGFTAQWF. The rearrangement joins TRBV2 to TRBJ2-7; D is unresolved. The CDR3 is 13 amino acids. Germline CDR1 is SNHLY and CDR2 is FYNNEI.

This clone was seen a handful of times. V and J are TRBV28 and TRBJ2-2; 9 bases align to TRBD1. Germline V gene lookup returns CDR1 MDHEN and CDR2 SYDVKM. Losses at the gene ends were 3 bases for V and 3 bases for J; bases not matched to a gene: 2. This CDR3 region has 15 residues. As DNA, the CDR3 is TGTGCCAGCAGTTTTACAGGGGGCGACACCGGGGAGCTGTTTTTT. It codes for CASSFTGGDTGELFF.

The chain has TRBV4-1 and TRBJ2-7; 7 bases agree with TRBD2. The J segment lost 6 bases and the V segment lost 3 bases, leaving 8 bases of the junction unmatched. Germline values: CDR1 MGHRA, CDR2 YSYEKL. This CDR3 has 14 residues. CDR3 amino acids: CASSHRGSSLEQYF. The CDR3 coding sequence is TGCGCCAGCAGCCATCGCGGGAGTAGCCTCGAGCAGTACTTC.

The chain's CDR3 is CASSSTGYQGYTF. DNA of the CDR3: TGTGCCAGCAGTTCTACAGGGTATCAGGGCTACACCTTC. V usage is TRBV5-4 and J usage is TRBJ1-2, with D possibly TRBD1 on 6 matching bases. Germline-derived CDR1 and CDR2 are SGHNT and YYREEE (reference sequence). The CDR3 consists of 13 residues. Trimming pared 5 bases from V and 8 bases from J, leaving 16 bases between.

This chain links TRBV6-5 with TRBJ2-1; D is undetermined. Germline CDR1 MNHEY, CDR2 SVGAGI. The CDR3 consists of 11 residues. Trimming pared 5 bases from V and 10 bases from J, leaving 9 bases between. The CDR3 DNA reads as TGTGCCAGCAGTAGGGCCCAAGAGCAGTTCTTC. This translates into CASSRAQEQFF.

This clone occurred a few times. The rearrangement links TRBV29-1 to TRBJ2-7; D is perhaps TRBD1 or TRBD2 (5 bases each). The CDR3 loop spans 13 amino acids. V lost 4 bases and J 4 bases, leaving 14 bases between the germline ends. Germline CDR1 SQVTM, CDR2 ANQGSEA. In DNA, the CDR3 is TGCAGCGTTGGGGTCACGGGGCAGTACGAGCAGTACTTC. Amino acid sequence: CSVGVTGQYEQYF.

V and J are TRBV15 and TRBJ2-3; the match to TRBD2 covers 14 bases. The CDR3 runs to 18 residues. V lost 5 bases, J lost 3 bases, and 10 bases stayed unmatched. Germline CDR1 reads LNHNV; CDR2 reads YYDKDF (reference sequence). The CDR3 reads CATSWGLAGAGRTDTQYF. CDR3 DNA: TGTGCCACCAGCTGGGGACTAGCGGGAGCGGGTAGAACAGATACGCAGTATTTT. The entire variable domain, with the rest obtained from reference TRBV15 and TRBJ2-3, is as follows: DAMVIQNPRYQVTQFGKPVTLSCSQTLNHNVMYWYQQKSSQAPKLLFHYYDKDFNNEADTPDNFQSRRPNTSFCFLDIRSPGLGDTAMYLCATSWGLAGAGRTDTQYFGPGTRLTVL.

The chain uses TRBV30 and TRBJ1-2; 10 positions match TRBD1. The germline V gene encodes CDR1 GTSNPN and CDR2 SVGIG (reference sequence). The length of the CDR3 is 12 residues. V gave up 5 bases and J gave up 8 bases; unmatched junction bases: 5. Here the CDR3 reads CAWDRGQRGYTF. In DNA form, the CDR3 reads TGTGCCTGGGACAGGGGGCAGCGGGGCTACACCTTC. The full variable domain, its missing parts supplied by reference TRBV30 and TRBJ1-2, is SQTIHQWPATLVQPVGSPLSLECTVEGTSNPNLYWYRQAAGRGLQLLFYSVGIGQISSEVPQNLSASRPQDRQFILSSKKLLLSDSGFYLCAWDRGQRGYTFGSGTRLTVV.

The chain employs TRBV5-6 and TRBJ2-1; D may correspond to TRBD1 or TRBD2 (5 bases each). Germline-derived CDR1 and CDR2 are SGHDT and YYEEEE. The CDR3 covers 14 residues. Trimming stripped 1 base from V and 3 bases from J, with 8 bases between. CDR3 nucleotides: TGTGCCAGCAGCTTGTATGGGGGCTACAATGAGCAGTTCTTC. Protein: CASSLYGGYNEQFF.

The V and J genes are TRBV11-1 and TRBJ1-2, with TRBD1 identical over 11 bases. Germline CDR1 SGHAT, CDR2 FQDESV (reference sequence). The CDR3 covers 15 residues. V lost 5 bases, J lost 4 bases, and 6 bases stayed unmatched. The CDR3 is CASSPTGTGGYGYTF. The CDR3 coding sequence is TGTGCCAGCAGCCCAACCGGGACAGGGGGCTATGGCTACACCTTC.

The V gene is TRBV18, the J gene TRBJ1-1; D gene ambiguous. This CDR3 is 14 amino acids long. Germline loops: CDR1 KGHSH, CDR2 LQKENI. Trimming cost V 2 bases and J 1 base, with 8 bases left between them. CDR3 region: CASSPTIGNTEAFF. The CDR3 DNA reads TGTGCCAGCTCACCAACGATAGGGAACACTGAAGCTTTCTTT.

J is TRBJ2-7 and V is TRBV25-1; D may be TRBD1 (5 bases). This CDR3 has 16 residues. Germline CDR1 is MGHDK and CDR2 is SYGVNS. Trimming stripped 1 base from V and 0 bases from J, with 13 bases between. CDR3 nucleotides: TGTGCCAGCAGTGAATCGAGGACACGGCTCTCCTACGAGCAGTACTTC. It yields the protein CASSESRTRLSYEQYF.

The chain recombines TRBV7-2 with TRBJ1-2; maybe TRBD1 (5 bases). Germline lookup yields CDR1 SGHTA and CDR2 FQGNSA. CDR3 length equals 15 residues. V was cut by 7 bases and J by 2 bases, with 17 bases left in between. The CDR3 sequence is CASIPSPGGNYGYTF. In DNA, the CDR3 is TGTGCCAGCATCCCATCTCCGGGGGGAAACTATGGCTACACCTTC. The variable domain in full, with the rest retrieved from reference TRBV7-2 and TRBJ1-2, is GAGVSQSPSNKVTEKGKDVELRCDPISGHTALYWYRQSLGQGLEFLIYFQGNSAPDKSGLPSDRFSAERTGGSVSTLTIQRTQQEDSAVYLCASIPSPGGNYGYTFGSGTRLTVV.

The J gene is TRBJ1-1, the V gene TRBV19; 9 nucleotides agree with TRBD1. Germline CDR1 LNHDA, CDR2 SQIVND (reference sequence). After removal of 6 bases from V and 1 base from J, the junction contained 3 bases not matched to a gene. The CDR3 runs 14 residues. CDR3 sequence reads: CASRGDRENTEAFF. DNA of the CDR3: TGTGCCAGTAGGGGGGACAGGGAGAACACTGAAGCTTTCTTT.

The chain couples TRBV7-9 to TRBJ2-7; TRBD1 matches at 9 bases. The V segment lost 3 bases and the J segment 6 bases; nucleotides outside the gene matches: 12. The CDR3 contains 16 residues. Per germline, CDR1 SEHNR and CDR2 FQNEAQ (reference sequence). In nucleotides, the CDR3 is TGTGCCAGCAGCTTTAGGGGGAGTGGGACAGGGAGCGAGCAGTACTTC. As protein: CASSFRGSGTGSEQYF.

The rearrangement joins TRBV7-6 to TRBJ2-6; TRBD1 aligns across 7 bases. Germline trimming cut 5 bases from V and 0 bases from J; bases unmatched to any gene: 4. The CDR3 extends over 16 amino acids. Germline CDR1 is SGHVS and CDR2 is FNYEAQ. Here the CDR3 DNA reads TGTGCCAGCAGCCGTAACAGGGGCTCTGGGGCCAACGTCCTGACTTTC. It yields the protein CASSRNRGSGANVLTF.

The chain uses TRBV6-5 and TRBJ1-5; TRBD1 agrees at 8 bases. The germline V gene has CDR1 MNHEY and CDR2 SVGAGI. The CDR3 has 13 amino acids. Unmatched junction bases numbered 3, after V lost 8 bases and J lost 3 bases. The CDR3 sequence: CASGTGPNQPQHF. DNA for the CDR3: TGTGCCAGCGGGACAGGACCCAATCAGCCCCAGCATTTT.

This clone came up a few times. This rearrangement joins TRBV7-2 to TRBJ2-7; D may be TRBD2 (6 bases). The germline V gene has CDR1 SGHTA and CDR2 FQGNSA. This CDR3 is 13 amino acids long. The V end lost 0 bases, the J end lost 6 bases, and 9 bases lay between the germline ends. As DNA, the CDR3 is TGTGCCAGCAGCTTAGCGCGGGAAACCGAGCAGTACTTC. The encoded protein is CASSLARETEQYF. The full variable domain, its missing parts supplied by reference TRBV7-2 and TRBJ2-7, is GAGVSQSPSNKVTEKGKDVELRCDPISGHTALYWYRQSLGQGLEFLIYFQGNSAPDKSGLPSDRFSAERTGGSVSTLTIQRTQQEDSAVYLCASSLARETEQYFGPGTRLTVT.

This sequence joins TRBV10-3 and TRBJ2-3; D might be TRBD1 (6 bases). Germline values: CDR1 ENHRY, CDR2 SYGVKD. This CDR3 is 15 amino acids long. Trimming pared 10 bases from V and 0 bases from J, leaving 17 bases between. The CDR3 spells CATNREPASTDTQYF. CDR3 sequence (DNA): TGTGCCACAAACAGGGAGCCGGCTAGCACAGATACGCAGTATTTT.

The chain carries TRBV7-2 and TRBJ1-2, with D unresolved. With 5 bases removed from V and 9 bases from J, the gap between germline ends came to 13 bases. The CDR3 length is 12 residues. Germline values: CDR1 SGHTA, CDR2 FQGNSA. Here the CDR3 reads CASSLLGLRYTF. The CDR3, as DNA: TGTGCCAGCAGCCTCCTCGGACTACGCTACACCTTC.